The 14 T cell receptor beta chains below come from one sample, sequenced in a study of cytomegalovirus exposure and HLA in healthy donors. This PCR relied on a set of 60 Vbeta primers and 13 Jbeta primers. Method: immunoSEQ multiplex PCR; TCRdb's copy keeps in-frame clones and lacks some. The sample has over 65,000 clones, about 81% seen once. What was sequenced was PBMCs. All receptors derive from a human donor in good health.

The chain links TRBV27 to TRBJ1-2; 8 bases are a match to TRBD1. The CDR3 is 14 residues long. Germline CDR1 reads MNHEY; CDR2 reads SMNVEV (reference sequence). Trimming at V came to 5 bases and at J to 5 bases, leaving 7 bases not matched to a gene. The CDR3 coding sequence is TGTGCCAGCAGTCTCGACAGGGGAGTTTATGGCTACACCTTC. This translates into CASSLDRGVYGYTF.

J is TRBJ2-6 and V is TRBV11-2, with 8 bases matching TRBD2. The CDR3 covers 18 residues. In germline, CDR1 is SGHAT, CDR2 FQNNGV. The V gene end was trimmed by 0 bases and the J gene end by 5 bases; junction bases not matched to a gene: 9. CDR3 amino acids: CASSLDRGTGGRANVLTF. CDR3 coding DNA: TGTGCCAGCAGCTTAGATCGGGGGACGGGAGGGAGGGCCAACGTCCTGACTTTC.

The chain is built from TRBV19 and TRBJ2-5, with TRBD2 identical over 8 bases. The junction had 7 bases not matched to a gene; V was cut back by 7 bases and J by 6 bases. This CDR3 is 13 amino acids long. CDR1 and CDR2 from the germline V gene are LNHDA and SQIVND (reference sequence). The CDR3 protein is CASTAGGAKTQYF. The CDR3 bases are TGTGCCAGTACGGCGGGGGGCGCAAAGACCCAGTACTTC.

J is TRBJ2-1 and V is TRBV6-1; D uncertain. CDR3 length: 15 residues. Germline assignment: CDR1 MNHNS and CDR2 SASEGT. V was shortened by 3 bases and J by 0 bases, with 9 bases between the two germline ends. For the CDR3, the DNA is TGTGCCAGCAGTGATCCCCTGAGCTCCTACAATGAGCAGTTCTTC. Translation: CASSDPLSSYNEQFF.

The chain has TRBV9 and TRBJ2-3; 11 bases align to TRBD2. CDR1 and CDR2 (germline): SGDLS, YYNGEE. The CDR3 loop spans 15 amino acids. V was pared by 3 bases and J by 4 bases, with 4 bases of the junction left unmatched. The CDR3 region is CASSAGTSGPDTQYF. The CDR3 DNA reads TGTGCCAGCAGCGCCGGGACTAGCGGACCAGATACGCAGTATTTT.

V is TRBV5-1 and J is TRBJ1-6, with a tentative D call TRBD1 (5 bases). Trimming removed 0 bases from V and 5 bases from J, with 9 bases in between. The CDR3 contains 15 residues. The germline V gene encodes CDR1 SGHRS and CDR2 YFSETQ. The CDR3 nucleotides read TGCGCCAGCAGCTTGGGGGGCCCTAATAATTCACCCCTCCACTTT. It translates to CASSLGGPNNSPLHF.

The V and J genes are TRBV11-3 and TRBJ2-2; D is possibly TRBD1 (6 bases). V was shortened by 6 bases and J by 6 bases, with 11 bases between the two germline ends. The CDR3 extends over 13 amino acids. From germline, CDR1 is SGHNT and CDR2 YENEEA. CDR3 amino acids: CASRTDRSGELFF. CDR3 sequence (DNA): TGTGCCAGCAGAACCGACAGGTCCGGGGAGCTGTTTTTT.

The chain couples TRBV19 to TRBJ1-2; 7 bases align to TRBD1. The CDR3 runs to 14 residues. Per the germline V gene, CDR1 is LNHDA and CDR2 is SQIVND (reference sequence). J gave up 3 bases and V 2 bases, and 3 bases lay outside the gene matches. The CDR3 here is CASSIPGQYYGYTF. CDR3 bases: TGTGCCAGTAGTATACCGGGACAGTACTATGGCTACACCTTC.

In nucleotides, the CDR3 is TGTGCCAGCAGGGAAGGGGGCGCGGTACAAGCTTTCTTT. Encoded protein: CASREGGAVQAFF. The V gene is TRBV13, the J gene TRBJ1-1, with TRBD1 matching over 7 bases. The CDR3 totals 13 residues. V lost 6 bases, J lost 9 bases, and 10 bases stayed unmatched. Germline V gives CDR1 PRHDT, CDR2 FYEKMQ (reference sequence).

The V and J genes are TRBV6-6 and TRBJ2-1, with 16 bases fitting TRBD2. J was trimmed by 9 bases and V by 7 bases; bases with no gene match: 9. The CDR3 loop spans 16 amino acids. Germline V gives CDR1 MNHNY, CDR2 SVGAGI (reference sequence). The CDR3 loop reads CASILSGTSGGGEQFF. CDR3 nucleotides: TGTGCCAGCATCCTCTCCGGGACTAGCGGGGGGGGTGAGCAGTTCTTC.

The chain recombines TRBV29-1 with TRBJ2-3; TRBD2 is a possible D gene (6 bases). V was pared by 3 bases and J by 6 bases, with 16 bases between. Per the germline V gene, CDR1 is SQVTM and CDR2 is ANQGSEA. The CDR3 consists of 14 residues. The CDR3 DNA is TGCAGCGTTGAGGGACCGGGAGAAATGGATACGCAGTATTTT. Protein: CSVEGPGEMDTQYF.

The CDR3 is CASSIAGGGTDTQYF. CDR3 in DNA: TGTGCCAGTAGTATAGCTGGGGGGGGCACAGATACGCAGTATTTT. The chain combines TRBV19 with TRBJ2-3; 7 bases align to TRBD2. The V segment lost 1 base and the J segment 1 base; nucleotides outside the gene matches: 2. Germline CDR1 LNHDA, CDR2 SQIVND (reference sequence). The CDR3 covers 15 residues.

The sample holds a few counts of this clone. V gene TRBV7-9 combines with J gene TRBJ2-3; D may be TRBD1 (6 bases). There are 17 residues in the CDR3. CDR1 and CDR2 (germline): SEHNR, FQNEAQ (reference sequence). V was trimmed by 6 bases and J by 1 base, leaving 20 bases between them. This CDR3 is CASRLGAFGTRTDTQYF. CDR3 nucleotides: TGTGCCAGCAGGTTGGGGGCCTTCGGGACCCGCACAGATACGCAGTATTTT. Supplemented by reference TRBV7-9 and TRBJ2-3, the full variable domain reads DTGVSQNPRHKITKRGQNVTFRCDPISEHNRLYWYRQTLGQGPEFLTYFQNEAQLEKSRLLSDRFSAERPKGSFSTLEIQRTEQGDSAMYLCASRLGAFGTRTDTQYFGPGTRLTVL.

The chain links TRBV5-1 to TRBJ2-4; TRBD2 might be the D (5 bases). Germline V gene lookup returns CDR1 SGHRS and CDR2 YFSETQ. The CDR3 is made up of 17 amino acids. Trimming removed 1 base at V and 2 bases at J, with 16 bases between. CDR3 loop: CASSLFAGGRTKNIQYF. The CDR3 DNA sequence: TGCGCCAGCAGCTTGTTCGCGGGTGGAAGAACCAAAAACATTCAGTACTTC. Full variable domain (rest looked up from reference TRBV5-1 and TRBJ2-4): KAGVTQTPRYLIKTRGQQVTLSCSPISGHRSVSWYQQTPGQGLQFLFEYFSETQRNKGNFPGRFSGRQFSNSRSEMNVSTLELGDSALYLCASSLFAGGRTKNIQYFGAGTRLSVL.